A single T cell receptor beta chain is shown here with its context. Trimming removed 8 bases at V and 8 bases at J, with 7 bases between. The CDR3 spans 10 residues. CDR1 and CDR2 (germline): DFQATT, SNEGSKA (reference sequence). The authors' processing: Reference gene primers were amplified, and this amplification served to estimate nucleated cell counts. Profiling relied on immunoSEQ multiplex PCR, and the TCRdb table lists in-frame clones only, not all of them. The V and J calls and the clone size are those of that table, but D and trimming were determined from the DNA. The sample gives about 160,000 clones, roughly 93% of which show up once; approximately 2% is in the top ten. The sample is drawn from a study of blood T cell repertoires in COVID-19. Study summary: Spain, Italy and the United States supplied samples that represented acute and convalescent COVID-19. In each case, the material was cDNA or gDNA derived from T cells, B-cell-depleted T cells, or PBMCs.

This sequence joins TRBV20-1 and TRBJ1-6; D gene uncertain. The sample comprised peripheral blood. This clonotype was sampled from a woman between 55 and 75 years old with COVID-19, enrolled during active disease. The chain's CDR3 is CSTGDSPLHF. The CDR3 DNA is TGCAGTACCGGGGATTCACCCCTCCACTTT.